The 6 T cell receptor beta chains below come from one sample, sequenced in a study of vaccination and CD4 T cells after COVID-19. Treatment indicated: roughly 10-day PBMC culture with coronavirus spike peptide pools or control peptides (ViraFEST assay). The Oncomine TCR Beta short-read assay was what sequenced the DNA obtained from cultured CD4+ T cells. TCRdb independently ran MiXCR on the PCR reads; one entry per CDR3 protein. The profile shows approximately 21,000 distinct CDR3 sequences, roughly 46% of them singletons. No antigen has been identified for these receptors. The specimen was CD4+ T cells from blood, cultured in vitro, collected before SARS-CoV-2 vaccination. The receptor set was obtained from a human donor who had recovered from COVID-19.

A few counts support this clonotype. The chain recombines TRBV6-1 with TRBJ1-1, with unresolved D. The CDR3 spans 13 residues. Germline CDR1 and CDR2: MNHNS and SASEGT. The germline V and J ends were trimmed by 3 bases and 2 bases, with 7 bases remaining between them. The CDR3 spells CASSDWLNTEAFF. In DNA, the CDR3 is TGTGCCAGCAGTGATTGGCTAAACACTGAAGCTTTCTTT.

The rearrangement links TRBV20-1 to TRBJ1-1; D call uncertain. There are 14 residues in the CDR3. The germline gives CDR1 DFQATT, CDR2 SNEGSKA (reference sequence). V dropped 0 bases and J dropped 5 bases, with 13 bases sitting between them. The CDR3 bases are TGCAGTGCTAGAGATCCGGGGAGGCGAACTGAAGCTTTCTTT. This sequence encodes CSARDPGRRTEAFF.

The CDR3 loop reads CASSVPGDVMEAFF. The CDR3 DNA reads as TGTGCCAGCAGTGTACCGGGGGACGTAATGGAAGCTTTCTTT. The V gene is TRBV2, the J gene TRBJ1-1; maybe TRBD1 (5 bases). This CDR3 spans 14 amino acids. Between the trimmed V and J ends, which lost 4 bases and 8 bases, there was a span of 17 bases. CDR1 and CDR2 (germline): SNHLY, FYNNEI.

The chain has TRBV11-3 and TRBJ1-2; TRBD1 aligns across 7 bases. The germline V gene encodes CDR1 SGHNT and CDR2 YENEEA. This CDR3 comprises 17 residues. Trimming at V came to 2 bases and at J to 0 bases, leaving 9 bases not matched to a gene. CDR3: CASSLRRQGLPNYGYTF. DNA of the CDR3: TGTGCCAGCAGCTTAAGGCGACAGGGCCTTCCTAACTATGGCTACACCTTC.

A few counts support this clonotype. The rearrangement links TRBV20-1 to TRBJ1-1, with a possible D match to TRBD1 (5 bases). Germline CDR1 reads DFQATT; CDR2 reads SNEGSKA (reference sequence). The CDR3 length is 15 residues. V lost 1 base, J lost 3 bases, and 15 bases lay in between. The DNA of the CDR3 is TGCAGTGCTAGAGTTATGCCCCCGGGGGACACTGAAGCTTTCTTT. This encodes CSARVMPPGDTEAFF.

This clonotype was seen more than once but under ten times. J is TRBJ1-6 and V is TRBV10-3; D gene unclear. The CDR3 is made up of 13 amino acids. With 7 bases removed from V and 6 bases from J, the gap between germline ends came to 10 bases. Germline CDR1 is ENHRY and CDR2 is SYGVKD. CDR3 in amino acids: CAITAEGNSPLHF. The CDR3 bases are TGTGCCATCACTGCGGAGGGTAATTCACCCCTCCACTTT.